This T cell receptor (beta chain) was identified in a study of T cells after yellow fever vaccination. A word on this clonotype: No antigen is known for it. Given a much more abundant clone one base away, this may be a read error.

The authors made TCR cDNA by 5'RACE template switching, adding a universal primer site and UMIs. MiXCR, applied by TCRdb to the 5' RACE reads, yields one record per CDR3 protein. The sample has under 150,000 distinct CDR3 sequences; about 8% are singletons. The CDR3 extends over 15 amino acids. The V end lost 4 bases, the J end lost 1 base, and 14 bases lay between the germline ends. Findings of the study overall: Abundant contaminating clonotypes from the bulk population could appear in FACS-sorted repertoires. It was the secondary response that reached its peak faster, day 5 versus 15, but it was weaker.

The sequence derives from a man under 40 who received the YFV17D yellow fever vaccine. The source was CD4+ T cells sorted from PBMCs, collected 5 days after the yellow fever booster vaccination. The rearrangement uses TRBV23-1 and TRBJ2-7, with a weak D call TRBD2 (6 bases). TRBV23-1 is recorded as an ORF, its role being uncertain. CDR3 nucleotides: TGCGCCAGCAGTCCCGACCGGGACTCTTCCTACGAGCAGTACTTC. Translating gives CASSPDRDSSYEQYF.